This TCR beta chain was found in a study of T cell changes during pregnancy in multiple sclerosis (dated by TCRdb to 2018 to 2020). With regard to the full study: In women with multiple sclerosis, the researchers looked at how the T cell repertoire shifted as pregnancy progressed.

Note on this clone: There is no known antigen for this receptor. Base qualities are not at hand, and no much larger clone is one base apart.

Between the V and J ends, shortened by 4 bases and 11 bases respectively, the junction contains 11 bases. CDR1 and CDR2 (GTSNPN, SVGIG) derive from the germline V gene (reference sequence). From its cysteine to its phenylalanine, the CDR3 spans 11 amino acids. The kept DNA is CDR3 alone, 33 bases in frame from the first base. Libraries were prepared through the immunoSEQ multiplex PCR assay. Entries here come from immuneACCESS through TCRdb and include only in-frame sequences with V and J called. Some clones fail to appear in such tables; in the studies checked, an unresolved V gene covers under half of the shortfall, and the cause of the remainder is unknown. Recorded for this sample are tens of thousands of clones; about 87% of them occurred a single time. 0.56% of the sample goes to the ten largest clones.

The clonotype was recovered from a female donor with multiple sclerosis, enrolled in a pregnancy study. The sequencing here drew on CD4+ T cells from peripheral blood mononuclear cells, taken before pregnancy. The rearranged segments are TRBV30 and TRBJ1-4; the D gene is unclear. The CDR3 region has the sequence CAWTPGTKLFF. The sequenced DNA: TGTGCCTGGACCCCAGGCACCAAACTGTTTTTT. The variable domain in full, with residues beyond the CDR3 obtained from the reference TRBV30 and TRBJ1-4 genes, is SQTIHQWPATLVQPVGSPLSLECTVEGTSNPNLYWYRQAAGRGLQLLFYSVGIGQISSEVPQNLSASRPQDRQFILSSKKLLLSDSGFYLCAWTPGTKLFFGSGTQLSVL.